A selection of T cell receptor beta chains follows, all from one sample in a study of blood T cell repertoires in COVID-19. The table came from immunoSEQ multiplex PCR; TCRdb's copy has only in-frame clones and leaves some out. This sample has roughly 250,000 clones, with roughly 85% found just once. Source material: PBMCs or T cells enriched from blood (not recorded which). Receptor source: a woman in her twenties or thirties who had recovered from COVID-19. Both conserved end residues are part of each CDR3. A D gene is named only where the DNA matches it firmly. Size tells how often a clone was seen (once, few, many) or the class of an expanded clone, and some rows leave it out.

>.|TRBJ1-2|TRBV28|.
TGTGCCAGCAGCTCCCCATCGGGGTTTAAGGGCTACACCTTC
CASSSPSGFKGYTF
>.|TRBJ1-4|TRBV27|TRBD1
TGTGCCAGCAGGAAGACAGGGGATTACGAAAAACTGTTTTTT
CASRKTGDYEKLFF
>.|TRBJ1-5|TRBV30|.
TGTGCCTGGGCCAGGGGCGGCGATCAGCCCCAGCATTTT
CAWARGGDQPQHF
>.|TRBJ1-1|TRBV9|.
TGTGCCAGCAGCCCCCCAGGGATTTGGGACACTGAAGCTTTCTTT
CASSPPGIWDTEAFF
>.|TRBJ1-6|TRBV19|.
TGTGCCAGTAGTCCTCGGACAGAAGCCTATAATTCACCCCTCCACTTT
CASSPRTEAYNSPLHF
>.|TRBJ2-1|TRBV28|.
TGTGCCAGCAGTTCCCCGCAGGGAATATCCTACAATGAGCAGTTCTTC
CASSSPQGISYNEQFF
>few|TRBJ2-2|TRBV7-3|TRBD1
TGTGCCAGCACCCCGACAGGGGATGGAACCGGGGAGCTGTTTTTT
CASTPTGDGTGELFF
>.|TRBJ1-1|TRBV19|.
TGTGCCAGTAGGCTTGGCGGGGAGGAAGCTTTCTTT
CASRLGGEEAFF
>.|TRBJ2-1|TRBV7-2|.
TGTGCCAGCAGCTTAGAAGTCGCTCAAGGGAGCTCCTACAATGAGCAGTTCTTC
CASSLEVAQGSSYNEQFF
>once|TRBJ2-1|TRBV18|TRBD2
TGTGCCAGCTCACCTAGCGGGAAGGCCAATGAGCAGTTCTTC
CASSPSGKANEQFF
>.|TRBJ2-6|TRBV18|.
TGTGCCAGCTCCCCGCGGGGCACCACCTCTGGGGCCAACGTCCTGACTTTC
CASSPRGTTSGANVLTF
>.|TRBJ1-2|TRBV7-9|.
TGTGCCAGCAGCTTCGACTATGGCTACACCTTC
CASSFDYGYTF
>.|TRBJ2-3|TRBV5-6|TRBD2
TGTGCCAGCAGCTTAGGACTAGCCGCCTTCGGGGATACGCAGTATTTT
CASSLGLAAFGDTQYF
>many|TRBJ2-5|TRBV27|TRBD1
TGTGCCAGCAGTCCCGGGACAGGGAGGGCCCTCCAAGAGACCCAGTACTTC
CASSPGTGRALQETQYF
>.|TRBJ2-3|TRBV19|TRBD2
TGTGCCAGTAGTCCCTCTAGCGGGGTCACAGATACGCAGTATTTT
CASSPSSGVTDTQYF
>.|TRBJ1-1|TRBV19|.
TGTGCCAGTAGTATAGGGGGAACAGGCCTTGAAGCTTTCTTT
CASSIGGTGLEAFF
>.|TRBJ1-2|TRBV9|TRBD1
TGTGCCAGCAGCGTAGGAGTTACAGGGGGAAATAGGAACTATGGCTACACCTTC
CASSVGVTGGNRNYGYTF